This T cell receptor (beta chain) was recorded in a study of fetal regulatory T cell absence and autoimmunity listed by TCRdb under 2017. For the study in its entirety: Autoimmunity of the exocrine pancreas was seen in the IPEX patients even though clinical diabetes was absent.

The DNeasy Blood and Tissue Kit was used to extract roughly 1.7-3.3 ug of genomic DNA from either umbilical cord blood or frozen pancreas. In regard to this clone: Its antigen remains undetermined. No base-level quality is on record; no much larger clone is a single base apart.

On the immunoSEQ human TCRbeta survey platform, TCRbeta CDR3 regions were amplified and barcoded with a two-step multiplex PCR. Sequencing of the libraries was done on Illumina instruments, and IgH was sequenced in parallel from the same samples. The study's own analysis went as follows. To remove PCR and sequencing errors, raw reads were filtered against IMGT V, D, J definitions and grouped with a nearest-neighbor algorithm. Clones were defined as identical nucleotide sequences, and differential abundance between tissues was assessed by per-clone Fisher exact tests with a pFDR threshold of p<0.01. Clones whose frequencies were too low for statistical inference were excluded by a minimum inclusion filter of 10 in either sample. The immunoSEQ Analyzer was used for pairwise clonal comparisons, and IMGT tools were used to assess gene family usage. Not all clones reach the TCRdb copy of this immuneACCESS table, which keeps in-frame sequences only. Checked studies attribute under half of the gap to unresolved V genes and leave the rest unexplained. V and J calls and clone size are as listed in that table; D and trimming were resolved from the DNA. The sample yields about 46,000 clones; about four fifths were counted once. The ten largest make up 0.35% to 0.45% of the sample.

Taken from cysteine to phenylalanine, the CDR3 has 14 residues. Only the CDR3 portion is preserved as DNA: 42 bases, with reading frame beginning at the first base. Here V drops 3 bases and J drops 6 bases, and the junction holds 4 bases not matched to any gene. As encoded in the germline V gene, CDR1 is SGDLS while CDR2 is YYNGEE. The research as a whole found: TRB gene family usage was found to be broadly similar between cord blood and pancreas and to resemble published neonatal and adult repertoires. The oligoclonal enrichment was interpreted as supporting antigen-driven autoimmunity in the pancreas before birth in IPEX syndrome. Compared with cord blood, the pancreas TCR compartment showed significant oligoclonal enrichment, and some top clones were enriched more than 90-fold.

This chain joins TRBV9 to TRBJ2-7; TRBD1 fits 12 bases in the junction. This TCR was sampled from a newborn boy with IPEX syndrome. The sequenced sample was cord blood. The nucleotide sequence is TGTGCCAGCAGCGAGGGACAGGGGGCGGGCGAGCAGTACTTC. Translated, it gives CASSEGQGAGEQYF.